These T cell receptor beta chains were read from a single sample in a study of CD4 T cells in relation to SARS-CoV-2 and coronaviruses. Generated by immunoSEQ multiplex PCR, the TCRdb table keeps only in-frame clones and is missing some. Of 13,000 or so clones listed, more than 55% are singletons. For these TCRs, the target antigens are not known. Material for sequencing was CD4+ T cells from PBMCs, cultured in vitro. The receptors originated from a human donor in good health. CDR3s include the opening cysteine and the closing phenylalanine or tryptophan. Each record gives: J gene, D gene, CDR3 length, V gene, clone size, CDR3 DNA, CDR3 protein. A D gene is named only where the DNA matches it firmly. Size is stated for part of the rows, as once, few or many counts, or as a class when the clone is expanded.

>TRBJ2-7|TRBD2|15|TRBV5-1|.
TGCGCCAGCAGCTTGTTGGCTAGCGGGAGTTACGAGCAGTACTTC
CASSLLASGSYEQYF
>TRBJ2-7|.|14|TRBV28|.
TGTGCCAGCAGTCTCCAGGTCGGATATTACGAGCAGTACTTC
CASSLQVGYYEQYF
>TRBJ2-7|.|15|TRBV9|once
TGTGCCAGCAGCGTAGGTTGGGATACGGGCTACGAGCAGTACTTC
CASSVGWDTGYEQYF
>TRBJ1-5|.|14|TRBV24-1|.
TGTGCCACCAGTGATAGACTTAGCAATCAGCCCCAGCATTTT
CATSDRLSNQPQHF
>TRBJ2-3|TRBD1|14|TRBV6-5|.
TGTGCCAGCAGCGAGACAGGGGGCGCGAATACGCAGTATTTT
CASSETGGANTQYF
>TRBJ2-7|.|14|TRBV2|few
TGTGCCAGCAGTGATCTCGGGATAAACTACGAGCAGTACTTC
CASSDLGINYEQYF
>TRBJ1-3|.|15|TRBV30|.
TGTGCCTGGGCTGAATGGGGGGTCGCTGGAAACACCATATATTTT
CAWAEWGVAGNTIYF
>TRBJ2-1|TRBD1|16|TRBV5-1|.
TGCGCCAGCAGCTCTACCGGGACAGCGTCGCAGGGTGAGCAGTTCTTC
CASSSTGTASQGEQFF
>TRBJ2-2|.|15|TRBV9|once
TGTGCCAGCAGCCCCCAGGACACGAACACCGGGGAGCTGTTTTTT
CASSPQDTNTGELFF
>TRBJ2-7|TRBD1|15|TRBV19|.
TGTGCCAGTAGTATACAGACAGGGCTCTCCTACGAGCAGTACTTC
CASSIQTGLSYEQYF
>TRBJ2-7|TRBD1|15|TRBV9|.
TGTGCCAGCAGCCGCGGGACAGGGGCGGTCTACGAGCAGTACTTC
CASSRGTGAVYEQYF
>TRBJ2-1|TRBD2|15|TRBV19|medium-sized
TGTGCCAGTAGTACGGGGACTAGGACGAACAATGAGCAGTTCTTC
CASSTGTRTNNEQFF
>TRBJ1-6|.|17|TRBV2|.
TGTGCCAGCACCCCCGGGGGCACTTCCTCCTATAATTCACCCCTCCACTTT
CASTPGGTSSYNSPLHF
>TRBJ2-7|TRBD2|14|TRBV29-1|once
TGCAGCGTCGTGACTAGCGGGGAACCCTACGAGCAGTACTTC
CSVVTSGEPYEQYF
>TRBJ2-1|.|17|TRBV5-5|.
TGTGCCAGCAGCTTGGAAATTAACCCCAGCTCCTACAATGAGCAGTTCTTC
CASSLEINPSSYNEQFF
>TRBJ2-3|.|16|TRBV7-9|.
TGTGCCAGCAGCTTACTCACAGGACCCCGCACAGATACGCAGTATTTT
CASSLLTGPRTDTQYF
>TRBJ1-6|.|12|TRBV7-9|once
TGTGCCAGCAGCTTATTACAATCACCCCTCCACTTT
CASSLLQSPLHF
>TRBJ1-6|.|14|TRBV7-9|few
TGTGCCAGCAGCTTAGCCAGCGTAAATTCACCCCTCCACTTT
CASSLASVNSPLHF
>TRBJ2-1|.|12|TRBV29-1|few
TGCAGCAGCGTCACACCCTGGGATGAGCAGTTCTTC
CSSVTPWDEQFF
>TRBJ1-2|.|16|TRBV18|.
TGTGCCAGCTCAGCCTTAGAGACAGAAGCTAACTATGGCTACACCTTC
CASSALETEANYGYTF
>TRBJ2-1|.|13|TRBV12-3/TRBV12-4|once
TGTGCCAGCAGTTTAGGGTCGAACCTTGAGCAGTTCTTC
CASSLGSNLEQFF
>TRBJ2-1|.|13|TRBV27|.
TGTGCCAGCAGTCCCAACGAGAACAATGAGCAGTTCTTC
CASSPNENNEQFF
>TRBJ1-1|.|14|TRBV3-1/TRBV3-2|.
TGTGCCAGCAGGGACGCAGGGAGCTATACTGAAGCTTTCTTT
CASRDAGSYTEAFF
>TRBJ1-6|TRBD1|16|TRBV28|.
TGTGCCAGCAGTTTTCCGCGGGACAGGGGTAATTCACCCCTCCACTTT
CASSFPRDRGNSPLHF
>TRBJ2-1|.|13|TRBV12-3/TRBV12-4|.
TGTGCCAGCAGTTTGGAGGGAAACAATGAGCAGTTCTTC
CASSLEGNNEQFF
>TRBJ2-3|TRBD1|18|TRBV5-5|.
TGTGCCAGCAGCTTGGGACTACCGGGACAGGGCCTATCAGATACGCAGTATTTT
CASSLGLPGQGLSDTQYF
>TRBJ2-7|TRBD2|15|TRBV2|few
TGTGCCAGCAGTGGAAGACTAGCGGGAGTAGGCGAGCAGTACTTC
CASSGRLAGVGEQYF